One T cell receptor beta chain is described in this entry. The antigen it recognizes is unknown. Per-base quality was not reported, and no clone a single base away is much larger than it. The data derive from a study of blood T cells in healthy people across ages (dated by TCRdb to the mid-2010s). Turning to the overall study: In model experiments, template switching captured about one uniquely barcoded TCR beta cDNA molecule for every two T cells. Using deep sequencing normalized with unique cDNA molecular identifiers, the study measured how TCR beta repertoire diversity changes with age. Four age groups were formed from the donors: young (average 16 years), middle-aged (around 40), aged (62) and long-lived (about 80). To avoid experimental bias, donors of different ages were distributed randomly across sequencing lanes. Two additional independent replicas of 1 million unique cDNA reads from the same blood draw were analyzed for two donors (one aged 18 to 30 and one aged 80 or older). General conclusions and limits of the study: Donor CMV infection status was unknown, potentially confounding age-related changes in expanded clonotypes. Total diversity estimates from one million sequenced T cells were considered lower bounds and underestimates. Compared with the aged group, the long-lived group had more naive CD4+ T cells, fewer expanded clones and increased TCR diversity, a pattern suggesting age selection. Observed TCR beta diversity per million T cells fell roughly linearly with age, and a significant reduction was already apparent by age approximately 41. Since profiling was done on bulk unsorted PBMCs, naive and antigen-experienced compartments could not be conclusively compared. There was a strong correlation between observed TCR beta diversity and the percentage of naive T cells measured by flow cytometry.

Library preparation employed 5' RACE. The instrument given in TCRdb is Illumina HiSeq 2500. A second PCR of roughly 7 to 11 cycles was run with a J-beta primer mix and a sample-barcoded 5' primer. A unique molecular identifier was introduced onto each TCR beta cDNA molecule by a template-switch 5' adaptor carrying 12 random nucleotides. Each sample yielded at least 2.5 million CDR3-containing paired-end reads. All of the RNA was converted into first-strand cDNA using the Mint cDNA synthesis kit, with a TRBC-specific oligonucleotide serving as the primer. Following uracil-DNA glycosylase treatment, a first 18-cycle PCR with universal primers M1SS and BC2_uni_R was performed on all cDNA. The source study handled its data this way. Normalization of each sample was performed by random selection of 1 million high-quality reads, each carrying a distinct molecular identifier. Reads with shared molecular identifiers were discarded instead of being binned into consensus sequences. MiTCR, run with a Q25 quality threshold and the strictest error-elimination algorithm, handled CDR3 identification, clonotype clustering and error correction. A nonparametric unseen species model using Euler transformation provided a lower-bound estimate of total TCR beta diversity. TCRdb redid the processing of the public reads, applying fastp at Q25 and MiXCR, and retained in-frame beta chains. Rows are combined by CDR3 protein, so each entry shows the most common genes and DNA. TCRdb, not the original authors, processed these V and J calls. The sample table holds a few hundred thousand distinct CDR3 sequences, of which roughly half were seen once. The ten largest clones capture over 40% of the sample.

The donors were roughly 38 Caucasian individuals from Russia, aged roughly 6 to 100 years, who were systemically healthy. Each donor gave about 10 milliliters of peripheral blood, drawn into EDTA-treated Vacutainer tubes. Ficoll-Paque density-gradient centrifugation was used to isolate PBMCs, with at least 6 million obtained per sample. Trizol reagent was used to extract total RNA from PBMCs, with at least 5.5 micrograms per sample. The percentages of naive CD45RAhigh/CD27high T cells were determined by flow cytometry on a PBMC aliquot from every donor. From its cysteine to its phenylalanine, the CDR3 spans 14 amino acids. The CDR3 DNA has 42 bases and is translated from base 1. For CDR1 and CDR2, the germline V gene (reference sequence) lists GTSNPN and SVGIG. Between the V and J ends, shortened by 2 bases and 4 bases respectively, the junction contains 13 bases.

Material: blood. The source is a man aged 55 to 70 in good health. Recombination connected TRBV30 to TRBJ2-3; the D gene is unclear. CDR3 region: CAWSFGVSADTQYF. Read as DNA, the sequence is TGTGCCTGGAGTTTTGGGGTTTCTGCAGATACGCAGTATTTT.